One sample yielded the 10 T cell receptor beta chains listed below, sequenced in a study of regulatory T cells in long-lasting Graves disease. This sample's time point: persistent/refractory GD, antithyroid drugs over 5 years with positive TRAb. Construction of the TCR library relied on RNA isolated from PBMCs. Assembly of TCR beta libraries relied on iRepertoire HTBI primers together with Arm-PCR of CDR3 regions. TCRdb reanalysed the multiplex PCR reads using MiXCR and keeps one entry per CDR3 protein. The table has about 660,000 distinct CDR3 sequences, 25% to 30% seen once. The specimen comprised peripheral blood mononuclear cells (PBMCs), sampled when the disease was refractory, from a patient treated with antithyroid drugs. The origin of the receptors is a female donor with Graves disease.

The genes are TRBV6-7 and TRBJ2-7; TRBD2 is a possible D gene (6 bases). TRBV6-7 is filed as an ORF, its function uncertain. This CDR3 region has 12 residues. Trimming took 6 bases from V and 4 from J, leaving 10 bases between them. CDR3 residues: CASSRGNYEQYF. DNA for the CDR3: TGTGCCAGCAGCCGGGGGAATTACGAGCAGTACTTC.

This clonotype was observed a handful of times. The chain combines TRBV29-1 with TRBJ2-5; perhaps TRBD1 as D (5 bases). CDR3 length: 12 amino acids. V was pared by 8 bases and J by 5 bases, with 15 bases between. Germline CDR1 is SQVTM and CDR2 is ANQGSEA. In nucleotides, the CDR3 is TGCAGCTCAAGGACACCTAGGGAGACCCAGTACTTC. This encodes CSSRTPRETQYF. The full variable domain, in which reference TRBV29-1 and TRBJ2-5 provide the parts outside the CDR3, is SAVISQKPSRDICQRGTSLTIQCQVDSQVTMMFWYRQQPGQSLTLIATANQGSEATYESGFVIDKFPISRPNLTFSTLTVSNMSPEDSSIYLCSSRTPRETQYFGPGTRLLVL.

The V call is TRBV9, the J call TRBJ1-1, with D perhaps matching TRBD1 (5 bases). CDR3 length equals 14 residues. Germline CDR1 reads SGDLS; CDR2 reads YYNGEE. The V end was cut by 2 bases, the J end by 4 bases, with 12 bases between. Here the CDR3 DNA reads TGTGCCAGCAGCGTTCGGGGCGAGGGCACTGAAGCTTTCTTT. Protein product: CASSVRGEGTEAFF.

The V call is TRBV27, the J call TRBJ1-1; the D gene is possibly TRBD1 (5 bases). The germline V and J ends were trimmed by 1 base and 0 bases, with 12 bases remaining between them. Germline-derived CDR1 and CDR2 are MNHEY and SMNVEV (reference sequence). This CDR3 comprises 16 residues. This CDR3 reads CASSLFGGGMNTEAFF. The CDR3 coding sequence is TGTGCCAGCAGTTTATTTGGGGGAGGGATGAACACTGAAGCTTTCTTT.

A few counts support this clonotype. V gene TRBV10-3 combines with J gene TRBJ1-1, with D tentatively TRBD1 (6 bases). The CDR3 covers 12 residues. The V gene lost 3 bases and the J gene lost 6 bases, with 8 bases spanning the gap. Germline CDR1 ENHRY, CDR2 SYGVKD. The CDR3 here is CAISDRGSEAFF. The CDR3 DNA reads TGTGCCATCAGTGACAGGGGCTCTGAAGCTTTCTTT.

J is TRBJ1-3 and V is TRBV2; 10 nucleotides line up with TRBD1. The length of the CDR3 is 15 residues. V shed 6 bases and J 2 bases; nucleotides not matched to a gene: 4. Germline CDR1 SNHLY, CDR2 FYNNEI. CDR3 bases: TGTGCCAGCAGGAGGGACAGGGGTCCTGGAAACACCATATATTTT. It translates to CASRRDRGPGNTIYF.

This clonotype showed up just a few times. The CDR3 nucleotides are TGTGCCAGCAGTTTGGGGGGGGTAAATAATTCACCCCTCCACTTT. It encodes CASSLGGVNNSPLHF. The V gene is TRBV12-3 or TRBV12-4, the J gene TRBJ1-6, with D perhaps matching TRBD1 (5 bases). Trimming removed 3 bases from V and 5 bases from J, with 11 bases in between. The CDR3 totals 15 residues.

This clonotype was seen at least ten times. The chain couples TRBV4-1 to TRBJ2-7; D might be TRBD1 (6 bases). Deletions cut 4 bases from V and 2 bases from J, with 15 bases between. Germline V lookup: CDR1 MGHRA, CDR2 YSYEKL. The CDR3 length is 15 residues. The CDR3 loop is CASSPSDRHTYEQYF. The CDR3 DNA is TGCGCCAGCAGCCCGTCCGACAGGCATACCTACGAGCAGTACTTC.

This clonotype occurred a few times. This chain uses TRBV5-4 with TRBJ1-1, with 9 bases lining up with TRBD1. There are 16 residues in the CDR3. Germline-derived CDR1 and CDR2 are SGHNT and YYREEE (reference sequence). The ends lost 4 bases at V and 7 bases at J; junction bases unmatched: 14. The CDR3 nucleotides read TGTGCCAGCAGCCGATTGGGACAGGGAAAGTCAGGTGAAGCTTTCTTT. This sequence encodes CASSRLGQGKSGEAFF.

The rearrangement links TRBV30 to TRBJ1-5; D is undetermined. The V end was cut by 5 bases, the J end by 0 bases, with 8 bases between. Germline CDR1 is GTSNPN and CDR2 is SVGIG (reference sequence). The length of the CDR3 is 13 residues. CDR3 DNA sequence: TGTGCCTGGCAGGAGAATAGCAATCAGCCCCAGCATTTT. This codes for CAWQENSNQPQHF.